The 7 T cell receptor beta chains listed next were all sequenced from one sample in a study of shared clonotypes between healthy human individuals. Some clones are missing from TCRdb's copy, which holds only in-frame ones; the method was immunoSEQ multiplex PCR. Here the sample spans approximately 1.5 million clones, around 98% being singletons. The sequenced material came from naive CD4+ T cells sorted from blood. Indicated subset: CD45RA+ positively selected. The receptors come from a man aged 30 to 45 in good health.

V is TRBV12-5 and J is TRBJ2-7; 9 nucleotides agree with TRBD1. In germline, CDR1 is LGHNT, CDR2 FRNRAP. The junction had 5 bases not matched to a gene; V was cut back by 2 bases and J by 3 bases. The CDR3 consists of 15 residues. The CDR3 is CASGLRRTGVYEQYF. CDR3 nucleotide sequence: TGTGCTAGTGGTTTGAGACGGACAGGGGTCTACGAGCAGTACTTC.

The chain is built from TRBV25-1 and TRBJ2-7; the match to TRBD1 covers 9 bases. Germline lookup yields CDR1 MGHDK and CDR2 SYGVNS. The CDR3 length is 15 residues. Germline trimming cut 5 bases from V and 2 bases from J; bases unmatched to any gene: 7. CDR3 sequence: CASSRRQGVTYEQYF. For the CDR3, the DNA is TGTGCCAGCAGTAGGCGACAGGGGGTTACCTACGAGCAGTACTTC.

The chain employs TRBV6-5 and TRBJ2-1, with D possibly being TRBD2 (6 bases). The length of the CDR3 is 15 residues. Germline values: CDR1 MNHEY, CDR2 SVGAGI. V was shortened by 0 bases and J by 4 bases, with 10 bases between the two germline ends. The CDR3 region is CASSYSSLAYNEQFF. In DNA form, the CDR3 reads TGTGCCAGCAGTTACTCAAGCCTAGCGTACAATGAGCAGTTCTTC.

The chain recombines TRBV5-8 with TRBJ2-7; the D gene is possibly TRBD1 (6 bases). V dropped 3 bases and J dropped 0 bases, with 13 bases sitting between them. Germline CDR1 and CDR2: SGHTS and YDEGEE. The CDR3 contains 15 residues. The CDR3 loop reads CASSSTGSHSYEQYF. The CDR3 DNA sequence: TGTGCCAGCAGCTCTACAGGGTCCCACTCCTACGAGCAGTACTTC.

Notes on this clone: The sample carries other DNA sequences with the same CDR3. This chain links TRBV7-9 with TRBJ2-7; D is unresolved. V dropped 3 bases and J dropped 4 bases, with 4 bases sitting between them. The V gene's germline CDR1 is SEHNR and CDR2 FQNEAQ (reference sequence). The CDR3 runs to 11 residues. DNA of the CDR3: TGTGCCAGCAGCTTGACTTACGAGCAGTACTTC. This encodes CASSLTYEQYF.

V usage is TRBV29-1 and J usage is TRBJ2-1; the match to TRBD1 covers 9 bases. Germline CDR1 reads SQVTM; CDR2 reads ANQGSEA. This CDR3 has 11 amino acids. The junction had 10 bases not matched to a gene; V was cut back by 7 bases and J by 15 bases. CDR3 DNA: TGCAGCGCCGGATTGGGACAGGGACGGTTCTTC. It codes for CSAGLGQGRFF.

The J gene is TRBJ2-1, the V gene TRBV9, with a tentative D call TRBD2 (5 bases). The CDR3 spans 15 residues. CDR1 and CDR2 (germline): SGDLS, YYNGEE. V lost 3 bases, J lost 6 bases, and 16 bases lay in between. In nucleotides, the CDR3 is TGTGCCAGCAGCGCCCTCAGGACTTGGGGCAATGAGCAGTTCTTC. Residues: CASSALRTWGNEQFF.